This T cell receptor (beta chain) was captured by sequencing in a study of T cells in Graves' hyperthyroidism and ophthalmopathy. Study observations and caveats: Model-based prediction identified ophthalmopathy a median around seven months prior to its onset.

Template material for amplifying TCR beta CDR3 regions consisted of RNA transcripts. The HTBI set primed first-round TCR CDR3 RT-PCR. TCRdb processed the multiplex PCR reads anew with MiXCR; each CDR3 protein has one entry. Of a few hundred thousand distinct CDR3 sequences in the sample, approximately 25% are singletons; the top ten hold less than 85%. Exclusion criteria comprised uncontrolled infection, other autoimmune disease, pregnancy or lactation. Diagnoses were made from clinical symptoms, serum measures (thyroxine and TRAb), thyroid ultrasound and orbital computed tomography. The PBMCs studied were ones that came from 8.5 to 10 ml fresh peripheral blood. At least ten counts were recorded for this clonotype. Its antigen is not known. Germline CDR1 reads PRHDT; CDR2 reads FYEKMQ (reference sequence). The length of the CDR3 is 12 residues. Deletions cut 0 bases from V and 4 bases from J, with 3 bases between.

This sequence was found in a man aged 45 to 65 with Graves' hyperthyroidism. This sequence joins TRBV13 and TRBJ1-1; D is undetermined. Input material: blood. In nucleotides, the CDR3 is TGTGCCAGCAGCTTAGGGAGCACTGAAGCTTTCTTT. Translation gives CASSLGSTEAFF.